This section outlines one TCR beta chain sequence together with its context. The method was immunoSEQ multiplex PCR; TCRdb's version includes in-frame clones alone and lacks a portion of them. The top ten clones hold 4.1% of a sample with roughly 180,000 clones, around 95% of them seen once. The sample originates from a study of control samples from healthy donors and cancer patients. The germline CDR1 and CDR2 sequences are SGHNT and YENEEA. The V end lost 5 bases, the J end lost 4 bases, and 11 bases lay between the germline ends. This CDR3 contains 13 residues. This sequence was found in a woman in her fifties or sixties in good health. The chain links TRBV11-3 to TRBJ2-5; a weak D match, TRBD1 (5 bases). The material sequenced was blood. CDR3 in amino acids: CASSPQGRETQYF. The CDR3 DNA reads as TGTGCCAGCAGCCCTCAGGGTAGAGAGACCCAGTACTTC.